This T cell receptor (beta chain) was profiled in a study of monozygotic twins with inflammatory bowel disease (dated by TCRdb to about 2019). Study-level background: The complete study included 28 monozygotic twin pairs: 19 IBD-discordant Danish pairs and nine German pairs, of which four were IBD-concordant and five were IBD-discordant. The search for disease-associated traits relied mainly on comparing, within discordant pairs, IBD patients with their genetically identical healthy co-twins. Each individual had, on average, about 151 000 unique TCRalpha sequences and 181 000 unique TCRbeta sequences available for analysis. Findings and caveats that apply to the study as a whole: The results gave no support for a single strong signal or clonotype linked to IBD. Distinction between different T cell subtypes could not be achieved in the analysis. No difference in repertoire similarity was observed between concordant and discordant twins, possibly owing to limited statistical power. IBD patients had lower TCRbeta repertoire diversity, measured by the inverse Simpson index, than their healthy co-twins. Because patients were on differing immunosuppressive treatments, the repertoires may have picked up extra background noise and inter-individual variability. Compared with healthy twins, IBD patients shared fewer clonotypes with other individuals, and the difference was most pronounced in patients with signs of disease activity.

From each donor, a roughly 2.5 ml peripheral blood sample was drawn into PAXgene tubes and stored at -80 degrees C. Total RNA was isolated from whole blood with the PAXgene blood miRNA kit on an automated QIAcube, without T cell sorting. Deep TCRalpha and TCRbeta repertoire profiling with unique molecular barcoding was performed on peripheral blood of monozygotic twin pairs concordant or discordant for inflammatory bowel disease. For every twin pair, smoking habits were documented, and each individual was categorised as a current, former or never smoker. Libraries were prepared through 5' RACE. For each TCR library, 3,000 to 4,000 ng of total RNA was used. For each sample, cDNA synthesis with SMARTScribe reverse transcriptase was split into eight separate reactions. During cDNA synthesis, unique molecular identifiers containing a 6-nucleotide sample barcode were introduced by template switching. TCRalpha and TCRbeta cDNA was amplified by two nested PCRs of approximately 17 and 9 cycles, with bead purification after each PCR. Before amplification, the cDNA was treated with uracil DNA-glycosylase and purified using the QIAquick PCR purification kit. The second PCR added Illumina TruSeq-compatible adapters along with sample-specific barcodes. Library quality and concentration were assessed using TapeStation and Qubit, and about 5.2 ng of each library was pooled. Sequencing of the pooled libraries was done on an Illumina HiSeq2500 single-index Rapid Run using custom sequencing primers and 2 x 100 bp reads. The authors' pipeline ran thus. MiGEC version 1.2.6 was used for UMI-based consensus assembly, which corrected PCR and sequencing errors. MiXCR version 2.1.1 was used for V(D)J alignment, clonotype assembly and CDR3 extraction. Normalisation of gene usage, clonotype sharing and MAIT/NKT TCR abundance was achieved by analysing the top 1000, 10 000 and 20 000 clonotypes per sample. Diversity was computed as the inverse Simpson index with the vegan R package after downsampling to 27 000 UMIs. Statistical testing used paired Mann-Whitney U tests on the discordant twin pairs and applied Benjamini-Hochberg correction for multiple testing. After the reads were reprocessed by TCRdb, one entry was made per CDR3 protein sequence, with no DNA. The V and J calls were not made by the authors but by TCRdb's processing. The sample has nearly 450,000 distinct CDR3 sequences on record. The ten largest clones take up 2.4% of the sample.

Remarks on this clonotype: Its antigen target is currently unknown.

The CDR3 runs 13 residues from the cysteine to the phenylalanine. No DNA is recorded. CDR1 and CDR2 are read off the germline V gene as ENHRY and SYGVKD. The TCR comes from a human donor with ulcerative colitis or Crohn's disease, or a healthy co-twin of an affected twin (not recorded which). The receptor chain draws on TRBV10-3 and TRBJ1-6; TCRdb selects TRBD1, and the lack of DNA leaves this call unchecked. Input material: blood. The CDR3 protein: CATRQLDNSPLHF.